The T cell receptor (beta chain) under discussion was sequenced for a study of patients and donors after allogeneic stem cell transplantation. The germline gives CDR1 LGHDT, CDR2 YNNKEL (reference sequence). CDR3 length equals 15 residues. V dropped 4 bases and J dropped 5; count of bases not matched to a gene: 8. TCRdb used MiXCR to reprocess the RT-PCR reads, holding one entry per CDR3 protein. This repertoire shows 410,000 or so distinct CDR3 sequences, around 16% found once; its top ten account for less than 8.5%. The V call is TRBV3-1, the J call TRBJ1-1; 9 bases are shared with TRBD1. Sequencing used blood, either unsorted or a sorted T cell fraction (not recorded which). The TCR sequence derives from a human donor who was either an allogeneic HSCT recipient or a stem cell or donor lymphocyte infusion donor (not recorded which). It is not recorded whose cells these are; they may come from a transplant donor. In DNA form, the CDR3 reads TGTGCCAGCAGCCCTACAGGGGGCGTGGGGACTGAAGCTTTCTTT. This gives the protein CASSPTGGVGTEAFF.